This passage covers 10 T cell receptor beta chains from one sample sequenced in a study of T cell repertoires and Cas9 in healthy adults. TCRdb keeps only in-frame clones here, not all; method: immunoSEQ multiplex PCR. The sample lists 20,000 to 25,000 clones, about nine tenths occurring once. Sequencing was performed on CD4+ effector T cells (CD127+, CD25-, CD137-, CD154-) from PBMCs; culture status not recorded. The receptor set was obtained from a human donor in good health.

The CDR3 is CASSYEGAVNSPLHF. CDR3 nucleotides: TGTGCCAGCAGTTACGAGGGGGCCGTAAATTCACCCCTCCACTTT. The chain carries TRBV6-8 and TRBJ1-6; 7 bases fit TRBD1. Losses at the gene ends were 2 bases for V and 7 bases for J; bases not matched to a gene: 5. Germline assignment: CDR1 MNHGY and CDR2 SAAAGT. The CDR3 totals 15 residues.

V is TRBV18 and J is TRBJ1-2; D unresolved. The ends were cut back, 0 bases at V and 2 bases at J, with 7 bases in the middle. The germline CDR1 and CDR2 sequences are KGHSH and LQKENI. The CDR3 covers 14 residues. As DNA, the CDR3 is TGTGCCAGCTCACCACCGGCGGTCAACTATGGCTACACCTTC. Its protein is CASSPPAVNYGYTF.

The chain uses TRBV7-2 and TRBJ1-1, with unresolved D. The CDR3 loop spans 12 amino acids. Per the germline V gene, CDR1 is SGHTA and CDR2 is FQGNSA. V lost 5 bases and J 7 bases, leaving 11 bases between the germline ends. The CDR3 loop reads CASSGIFGEAFF. The CDR3 coding sequence is TGTGCCAGCAGCGGGATTTTCGGTGAAGCTTTCTTT.

This rearrangement joins TRBV9 to TRBJ1-1; 8 nucleotides match TRBD1. V lost 0 bases and J lost 3; bases outside the gene matches: 4. The CDR3 covers 15 residues. Germline V gives CDR1 SGDLS, CDR2 YYNGEE. The CDR3, as DNA: TGTGCCAGCAGCGTAGAGCAGGGGGCGGACACTGAAGCTTTCTTT. It codes for CASSVEQGADTEAFF.

This chain joins TRBV19 and TRBJ1-1, with TRBD1 matching over 9 bases. V was pared by 5 bases and J by 4 bases, with 23 bases of the junction left unmatched. CDR3 length equals 20 residues. CDR1 and CDR2 from the germline V gene are LNHDA and SQIVND (reference sequence). CDR3 in amino acids: CASSPLGLYFTGTGLTEAFF. The DNA of the CDR3 is TGTGCCAGTAGTCCCCTGGGGTTATATTTCACCGGGACAGGGCTCACTGAAGCTTTCTTT.

As regards this clone: One end of the junction is discordant with germline, which a read error may explain. In the same sample, other DNA sequences code for this CDR3. The chain is built from TRBV7-2 and TRBJ2-3, with D possibly being TRBD2 (6 bases). The CDR3 spans 14 residues. Per the germline V gene, CDR1 is SGHTA and CDR2 is FQGNSA. CDR3 coding DNA: TGTGCTAGCAGGCCGGGACTGAGCACAGATACGCAGTATTTT. Its translation is CASRPGLSTDTQYF.

The chain links TRBV9 to TRBJ1-1; D is perhaps TRBD1 (6 bases). Trimming shortened V by 0 bases and J by 8 bases, and 8 bases separated the two germline ends. CDR1 and CDR2 (germline): SGDLS, YYNGEE. The CDR3 covers 12 residues. CDR3 nucleotide sequence: TGTGCCAGCAGCGTAGGAAGGGGGGAAGCTTTCTTT. Amino acids: CASSVGRGEAFF.

The chain has TRBV10-3 and TRBJ1-6, with 8 bases that match TRBD1. Trimming removed 0 bases from V and 9 bases from J; junction bases left unmatched: 7. Germline loops: CDR1 ENHRY, CDR2 SYGVKD. The CDR3 totals 16 residues. The CDR3 bases are TGTGCCATCAGTGAGTCGAGGACAGGGTCGGGTTCACCCCTCCACTTT. Translating gives CAISESRTGSGSPLHF.

V is TRBV14 and J is TRBJ1-2; no clear D gene. The CDR3 is 13 amino acids. Germline lookup yields CDR1 SGHDN and CDR2 FVKESK. The ends were cut back, 3 bases at V and 0 bases at J, with 5 bases in the middle. CDR3: CASSQVPNYGYTF. CDR3 DNA: TGTGCCAGCAGCCAGGTCCCTAACTATGGCTACACCTTC. Looking up the rest from reference TRBV14 and TRBJ1-2 gives the full variable domain: EAGVTQFPSHSVIEKGQTVTLRCDPISGHDNLYWYRRVMGKEIKFLLHFVKESKQDESGMPNNRFLAERTGGTYSTLKVQPAELEDSGVYFCASSQVPNYGYTFGSGTRLTVV.

J is TRBJ2-7 and V is TRBV28; maybe TRBD1 (5 bases). The V end lost 1 base, the J end lost 2 bases, and 12 bases lay between the germline ends. The CDR3 has 15 amino acids. Germline V gene data show CDR1 as MDHEN and CDR2 as SYDVKM. The CDR3 DNA reads as TGTGCCAGCAGTTTATCCAAGGGGCAGGCCTACGAGCAGTACGTC. This translates into CASSLSKGQAYEQYV.